This record concerns one TCR beta chain sequence. The sample is drawn from a study of blood T cell repertoires in COVID-19. On the study more broadly: The study drew acute and convalescent COVID-19 samples from the United States, Italy and Spain. The cDNA or gDNA used as material had been derived from T cells, B-cell-depleted T cells, or PBMCs.

Original analysis: From reference gene primer amplification, estimates of nucleated cell counts were derived. Method: immunoSEQ multiplex PCR; TCRdb's copy keeps in-frame clones and lacks some. D and trimming were read from the DNA, whereas the V and J calls and clone size are those reported in that table. The sample holds 250,000 to 350,000 clones; under 90% are singletons and the top ten take less than 0.95%. Losses at the gene ends were 4 bases for V and 2 bases for J; bases not matched to a gene: 14. The CDR3 extends over 18 amino acids. Germline CDR1 is LGHDT and CDR2 is YNNKEL (reference sequence).

This sequence was found in a woman between 40 and 50 years old who had recovered from COVID-19. The sequenced sample was peripheral blood. The chain links TRBV3-1 (or the pseudogene TRBV3-2) to TRBJ2-4; 7 bases agree with TRBD2. The CDR3 sequence is CASSPPGGRASSKNIQYF. The CDR3 DNA is TGTGCCAGCAGCCCCCCCGGGGGGAGGGCTTCCTCCAAAAACATTCAGTACTTC.